The clone carrying this T cell receptor (beta chain) has just one count. Seattle-derived patients entered the study during active infection and were followed longitudinally. This sample was taken from a study of blood T cell repertoires in COVID-19. For the study at large: From T cells, B-cell-depleted T cells, or PBMCs came the material, which was cDNA or gDNA.

Per the study methods: Scientists estimated how many nucleated cells there were by amplifying reference gene primers. TCRdb's table, derived via immunoSEQ multiplex PCR, lists solely in-frame clones and lacks some. V and J calls and clone size are as listed in that table; D and trimming were resolved from the DNA. Here the sample spans some 70,000 clones, 76% being singletons. The CDR3 is made up of 12 amino acids. The V end lost 7 bases, the J end lost 9 bases, and 13 bases lay between the germline ends. The V gene's germline CDR1 is LNHDA and CDR2 SQIVND (reference sequence). The V and J genes are TRBV19 and TRBJ2-1; the D gene is possibly TRBD1 (6 bases). The TCR originated in a man in his 60s with COVID-19, enrolled during active disease. Input material: peripheral blood. This CDR3 reads CASKNQGGEQFF. In nucleotides, the CDR3 is TGTGCCAGTAAAAACCAAGGGGGTGAGCAGTTCTTC.